This is a list of T cell receptor beta chains from one sample in a study of radiotherapy plus CTLA-4 blockade in lung cancer. TCRdb's copy holds only in-frame clones and misses some; the assay was immunoSEQ multiplex PCR. The table includes approximately 49,000 clones, about 85% detected once. Sequenced here: peripheral blood, sampled from a patient treated with radiotherapy plus ipilimumab. These receptors were collected from a human donor with non-small cell lung cancer whose response to radiotherapy plus ipilimumab could not be evaluated. CDR3s leave out the opening cysteine and the closing phenylalanine or tryptophan. Each record gives: V gene, J gene, D gene, CDR3 protein. The D gene is left open where the match is weak.

TRBV5-1	TRBJ1-3	TRBD1	ASSLEGALAGNTIY
TRBV5-5	TRBJ1-2	TRBD1	ASNGQAGLYGYT
TRBV4-1	TRBJ1-2	NA	ASSHLGANYGYT
TRBV7-2	TRBJ1-5	NA	ASSLSSTRGGNQPQH
TRBV28	TRBJ2-3	TRBD1	ASRRDRGSSDTQY
TRBV18	TRBJ1-1	NA	ASSPAAGLEAF
TRBV19	TRBJ1-5	NA	ASSIVGGSNQPQH
TRBV28	TRBJ2-2	TRBD1	ASSLAGTGNTGELF
TRBV6-5	TRBJ1-1	NA	ASSSGGAPRGTEAF
TRBV10-3	TRBJ1-4	NA	AISESGQHNEKLF
TRBV28	TRBJ2-3	NA	ASRTGGAKDTQY
TRBV28	TRBJ1-1	TRBD1	ASSHRDRQRTEAF
TRBV7-8	TRBJ2-1	NA	ASSGRTGRDEQF
TRBV27	TRBJ2-1	NA	ATWTDSYNEQF
TRBV4-1	TRBJ1-3	NA	ASSQGRGSGGNTIY
TRBV7-2	TRBJ2-4	TRBD1	ASSSGQGIAKNIQY
TRBV19	TRBJ1-1	TRBD1	ASSATGGVNTEAF
TRBV5-4	TRBJ2-7	TRBD1	ASSPGQGKQYEQY
TRBV7-9	TRBJ2-1	NA	ASSLDFIADEQF
TRBV19	TRBJ2-1	TRBD1	ASDGAGGIYNEQF
TRBV29-1	TRBJ2-1	TRBD1	SVVTGTAYNEQF
TRBV5-1	TRBJ2-1	NA	ASSLRGTGFHNEQF
TRBV25-1	TRBJ1-2	NA	ASSEPNREYYGYT
TRBV7-2	TRBJ2-7	NA	ASSYPGYEQY
TRBV11-2	TRBJ2-6	NA	ASSPWAGSASGANVLT
TRBV27	TRBJ1-5	TRBD1	ASSQTGSNQPQH
TRBV6-6	TRBJ2-5	TRBD2	ASSRPGLGGETQY
TRBV2	TRBJ2-3	TRBD2	ASSEAPSGSPDTQY
TRBV28	TRBJ2-7	TRBD2	ASTPGLAGKRTAYEQY
TRBV19	TRBJ1-5	TRBD1	ASSHGQAHQPQH
TRBV7-9	TRBJ2-1	TRBD2	ASSAKGLAGGSYNEQF
TRBV14	TRBJ1-2	NA	ASSRLRYGYT
TRBV6-5	TRBJ2-7	TRBD1	ASSYRDRVYEQY
TRBV4-3	TRBJ2-1	NA	ASSQYQGRIGGEQF
TRBV6-1	TRBJ1-3	NA	ASSGAGPRNSGNTIY
TRBV5-1	TRBJ1-4	TRBD1	ASSLGTGYNEKLF
TRBV19	TRBJ1-5	NA	ASSIGKGGQPQH
TRBV28	TRBJ1-1	NA	ASRPLRGNTEAF
TRBV7-3	TRBJ2-3	NA	ASSLEEQGTQY
TRBV6-6	TRBJ1-1	NA	ASSTQGKDTEAF
TRBV18	TRBJ1-5	NA	ASSLTGSNQPQH
TRBV12-2	TRBJ2-3	NA	ASRFKVARGSDTQY
TRBV27	TRBJ1-5	NA	ASRRQNQPQH
TRBV28	TRBJ2-7	NA	ASSLVVGSSEQY
TRBV18	TRBJ2-1	TRBD2	ASSRLVTSLGDEQF
TRBV29-1	TRBJ2-2	TRBD2	SVRTSGNTGELF
TRBV7-9	TRBJ1-1	TRBD1	ASQGGWDSINTEAF
TRBV7-3	TRBJ2-2	TRBD1	ASSWGTGRTGELF
TRBV5-6	TRBJ2-3	TRBD2	ASSLAGELPNTQY
TRBV19	TRBJ1-1	TRBD1	ASSIYVMTGQGNTEAF
TRBV6-6	TRBJ2-7	NA	ASSTLGALGEQY
TRBV19	TRBJ2-3	NA	ASSPGGQKLTDTQY
TRBV18	TRBJ2-2	NA	ASSATSPNTGELF
TRBV5-6	TRBJ1-2	NA	ASSLEYGYT
TRBV5-4	TRBJ2-7	TRBD1	AQGKGQGNEQY